This T cell receptor beta chain was observed in a study of blood T cell repertoires in COVID-19. Across the whole study: The origin of the acute and convalescent COVID-19 samples was the United States, Italy and Spain.

Original methodology: Reference gene primers were amplified, and this amplification served to estimate nucleated cell counts. Assay used: immunoSEQ multiplex PCR; TCRdb lists only in-frame clones, some missing. D and trimming come from the DNA, and the V and J calls and clone size come from that table. The data hold about 200,000 clones, with 65% to 85% observed a single time. The CDR3 is 14 residues long. Germline V lookup: CDR1 MNHEY, CDR2 SVGEGT. V was shortened by 6 bases and J by 3 bases, with 12 bases between the two germline ends. The sample was peripheral blood. The TCR sequence derives from a man aged 35-49 years with acute or convalescent COVID-19. The chain carries TRBV6-2 or TRBV6-3 and TRBJ2-1, with D perhaps matching TRBD2 (5 bases). Written as DNA, the CDR3 is TGTGCCAGCAGCGAACATACTAGCTACAATGAGCAGTTCTTC. This sequence encodes CASSEHTSYNEQFF.